This T cell receptor beta chain is from a study of blood T cells in healthy people across ages. Turning to the study itself: Template-switching capture recovered about one barcoded beta molecule per two T cells.

Alongside a J-beta primer mix, a sample-barcoded 5' primer served in a second PCR lasting about 7 to 12 cycles. TCRdb processed the 5' RACE reads anew with MiXCR; each CDR3 protein has one entry. The data hold 1.2 million to 1.5 million distinct CDR3 sequences, with roughly 59% observed a single time. CDR3 length: 16 amino acids. With 4 bases clipped from V and 6 bases from J, the junction kept 10 bases outside the gene matches. Germline values: CDR1 SEHNR, CDR2 FQNEAQ (reference sequence). General observations from the study: Using unsorted PBMCs precluded a conclusive naive versus antigen-experienced comparison.

Around 9.4 milliliters was the volume of peripheral blood drawn from each donor. As for this clonotype: What it recognizes is unknown.

The sequence came from a man between 18 and 35 years old in good health. Sequencing used blood. The V gene is TRBV7-9, the J gene TRBJ2-3, with 10 bases fitting TRBD1. The CDR3 coding sequence is TGTGCCAGCAGCTCCCCGGGACAGGGGTTTATGGATACGCAGTATTTT. Protein: CASSSPGQGFMDTQYF.